This is a list of T cell receptor beta chains from one sample in a study of T cell changes during pregnancy in multiple sclerosis. Measured with immunoSEQ multiplex PCR; TCRdb has only the in-frame clones, and not every one. The data show 80,000 to 100,000 clones, about nine tenths seen once. The sequencing used peripheral blood, collected after pregnancy. Receptors were obtained from a female donor in good health, enrolled as a control in a pregnancy study. CDR3s include the opening cysteine and the closing phenylalanine or tryptophan. The D gene is left open where the match is weak. Clone size, where shown, is once, few, many, or a class for clones that have expanded.

>TRBJ2-7|TRBD1|TRBV7-9|-
TGTGCCAGCAGCTTACCTCACGGGACAGCCTACGAGCAGTACTTC
CASSLPHGTAYEQYF
>TRBJ1-1|-|TRBV19|-
TGTGCCAGTAGTCCCTCAGTGAACACTGAAGCTTTCTTT
CASSPSVNTEAFF
>TRBJ2-5|TRBD1|TRBV7-9|-
TGTGCCAGCAGCTTAGACGACAGGGGCTTGCGGACCCAGTACTTC
CASSLDDRGLRTQYF
>TRBJ1-5|-|TRBV19|-
TGTGCCAGTAGTAGCAGCGGGACATCGAGCAATCAGCCCCAGCATTTT
CASSSSGTSSNQPQHF
>TRBJ2-2|-|TRBV7-9|-
TGTGCCAGCAGCTCCGTAATGAGCACCGGGGAGCTGTTTTTT
CASSSVMSTGELFF
>TRBJ1-4|-|TRBV6-5|-
TGTGCCAGCGGATCGGGGGAGTGGAATGAAAAACTGTTTTTT
CASGSGEWNEKLFF
>TRBJ1-2|TRBD1|TRBV7-2|-
TGTGCCAGCAGCTGGGACAGCTATGGCTACACCTTC
CASSWDSYGYTF
>TRBJ2-1|TRBD1|TRBV14|-
TGTGCCAGCAGCTTCCAGGGGGCGATCGGGGAGCAGTTCTTC
CASSFQGAIGEQFF
>TRBJ2-5|-|TRBV20-1|-
TGCAGTGCTGATCGGCAAGAGACCCAGTACTTC
CSADRQETQYF
>TRBJ2-7|-|TRBV7-2|-
TGTGCCAGCAGCTGGGGAGAGTCCTACGAGCAGTACTTC
CASSWGESYEQYF
>TRBJ1-2|TRBD1|TRBV4-1|-
TGCGCCAGCAGCCGTGGGACAGACCTTAACTATGGCTACACCTTC
CASSRGTDLNYGYTF
>TRBJ1-1|TRBD1|TRBV7-8|once
TGTGCCAGCAGCTACCAGACAGGGGACAACACTGAAGCTTTCTTT
CASSYQTGDNTEAFF
>TRBJ2-7|-|TRBV5-5|-
TGTGCCAGCAGCTTGGAGCGTTACTCCTACGAGCAGTACTTC
CASSLERYSYEQYF
>TRBJ2-7|-|TRBV7-8|-
TGTGCCAGCAGCTTCGTTTCTAGCGAGCAGTACTTC
CASSFVSSEQYF
>TRBJ2-2|TRBD1|TRBV2|-
TGTGCCAGCAGTCGACAGGGCGCGAACACCGGGGAGCTGTTTTTT
CASSRQGANTGELFF
>TRBJ2-2|-|TRBV4-3|-
TGCGCCAGCAGCCCCACAGAGAACACCGGGGAGCTGTTTTTT
CASSPTENTGELFF
>TRBJ2-7|-|TRBV5-6|-
TGTGCCAGCAGCTTATCCGTAAACGAGCAGTACTTC
CASSLSVNEQYF
>TRBJ2-3|-|TRBV6-4|few
TGTGCCAGCAGTGCGTCGGGAGCAACAGATACGCAGTATTTT
CASSASGATDTQYF
>TRBJ1-1|-|TRBV14|few
TGTGCCAGCAGCCTCACAGCCGGCACTGAAGCTTTCTTT
CASSLTAGTEAFF
>TRBJ1-5|TRBD1|TRBV7-9|once
TGTGCCAGCAGCTCGCGGGGGGGACAGGGGGGTAATCAGCCCCAGCATTTT
CASSSRGGQGGNQPQHF
>TRBJ1-2|-|TRBV28|-
TGTGCCGGCAACCAGGGTGTGCGCTACACCTTC
CAGNQGVRYTF
>TRBJ1-2|TRBD1|TRBV6-5|-
TGTGCCAGCAGTTCCTGGACAGGGGACGATGGCTACACCTTC
CASSSWTGDDGYTF
>TRBJ1-6|-|TRBV7-6|-
TGTGCCAGCAGCTTTTTCGAGGTAGGGGATAATTCACCCCTCCACTTT
CASSFFEVGDNSPLHF
>TRBJ2-1|TRBD1|TRBV7-8|-
TGTGCCAGCAGCCCGACAGGGCCCAATGAGCAGTTCTTC
CASSPTGPNEQFF
>TRBJ2-4|-|TRBV7-6|-
TGTGCCAGCAGCCCAGGACAGAAGATAGCCAAAAACATTCAGTACTTC
CASSPGQKIAKNIQYF
>TRBJ2-3|TRBD2|TRBV9|-
TGTGCCAGCAGCGTAGTCCTCAGCGGGGGGGCGCCAGATACGCAGTATTTT
CASSVVLSGGAPDTQYF
>TRBJ2-5|-|TRBV6-5|-
TGTGCCAGCAGTTACTCGGGGGGGCCACAAGAGACCCAGTACTTC
CASSYSGGPQETQYF
>TRBJ2-2|TRBD1|TRBV28|-
TGTGCCAGCAGTTTACCCCTCAGGGGGCTTAAAAACACCGGGGAGCTGTTTTTT
CASSLPLRGLKNTGELFF
>TRBJ1-2|-|TRBV10-3|-
TGTGCCATCAGTGAAATGGGGGCGGGTGGCTACACCTTC
CAISEMGAGGYTF
>TRBJ2-1|-|TRBV7-2|-
TGTGCCAGCAGCTCCGCGCGGGGAAGTAATGAGCAGTTCTTC
CASSSARGSNEQFF
>TRBJ1-1|-|TRBV11-2|-
TGTGCCAGCACCCCCCGTAACACTGAAGCTTTCTTT
CASTPRNTEAFF
>TRBJ2-2|-|TRBV5-6|-
TGTGCCAGCAGCTTTGGCGGATTCACCGGGGAGCTGTTTTTT
CASSFGGFTGELFF
>TRBJ1-2|TRBD1|TRBV9|-
TGTGCCAGCAGCGTTGGACAGGGTGGAGATAACTATGGCTACACCTTC
CASSVGQGGDNYGYTF
>TRBJ1-5|-|TRBV5-8|-
TGTGCCAGCAGCGCGAGGGCAGCCCGGAGTCAGCCCCAGCATTTT
CASSARAARSQPQHF
>TRBJ2-5|TRBD1|TRBV5-1|-
TGCGCCAGCAGGTATACAGGGGGAGGAGGAGAGACCCAGTACTTC
CASRYTGGGGETQYF
>TRBJ2-5|-|TRBV6-5|-
TGTGCCAGCTCCCTTACAGGGTCACGAGAGACCCAGTACTTC
CASSLTGSRETQYF
>TRBJ2-2|-|TRBV5-1|-
TGCGCCAGCGGTTCGGGGGATAGAGCCGGGGAGCTGTTTTTT
CASGSGDRAGELFF
>TRBJ2-7|TRBD1|TRBV7-7|-
TGTGCTAGCAGCTTAGGGACAGGGTCCTACGAGCAGTACTTC
CASSLGTGSYEQYF
>TRBJ2-1|-|TRBV19|-
TGTGCCAGTAGTAGAGACCGGGACATAGTGAGGGAGCAGTTCTTC
CASSRDRDIVREQFF
>TRBJ1-1|-|TRBV5-4|-
TGTGCCAGCAGCGGTACAGCTTCCAATGAAGCTTTCTTT
CASSGTASNEAFF
>TRBJ2-6|-|TRBV2|-
TGTGCCAGCAGTGCAGTGGGGGCCAACGTCCTGACTTTC
CASSAVGANVLTF
>TRBJ2-5|TRBD1|TRBV5-1|-
TGCGCCAGCAGCTTGCTCGGGACAGGGGGAGAGACCCAGTACTTC
CASSLLGTGGETQYF
>TRBJ2-5|TRBD1|TRBV6-5|-
TGTGCCCTAGGACAGGGAGAGACCCAGTACTTC
CALGQGETQYF
>TRBJ2-1|TRBD2|TRBV7-2|-
TGTGCCAGCAGCTTGAAAGCGGGGGCCTACAATGAGCAGTTCTTC
CASSLKAGAYNEQFF
>TRBJ2-5|TRBD1|TRBV7-2|-
TGTGCCAGCAACGAGAACGACAGGGCAGAGACCCAGTACTTC
CASNENDRAETQYF
>TRBJ2-3|-|TRBV7-2|-
TGTGCCAGCAGCTTCGGGGAACGTCATACGCAGTATTTT
CASSFGERHTQYF
>TRBJ1-1|TRBD1|TRBV7-2|-
TGTGCCAGCAGCTTAGCGCAGACAGGGAACCCTAAGAACACTGAAGCTTTCTTT
CASSLAQTGNPKNTEAFF
>TRBJ1-5|-|TRBV21-1|-
TGTGCCAGCAGCACCCGGGACAGGGTTCTGAATCAGCCCCAGCATTTT
CASSTRDRVLNQPQHF
>TRBJ2-1|-|TRBV20-1|-
TGCAGTGCTAGAGGGCACAATGAGCAGTTCTTC
CSARGHNEQFF